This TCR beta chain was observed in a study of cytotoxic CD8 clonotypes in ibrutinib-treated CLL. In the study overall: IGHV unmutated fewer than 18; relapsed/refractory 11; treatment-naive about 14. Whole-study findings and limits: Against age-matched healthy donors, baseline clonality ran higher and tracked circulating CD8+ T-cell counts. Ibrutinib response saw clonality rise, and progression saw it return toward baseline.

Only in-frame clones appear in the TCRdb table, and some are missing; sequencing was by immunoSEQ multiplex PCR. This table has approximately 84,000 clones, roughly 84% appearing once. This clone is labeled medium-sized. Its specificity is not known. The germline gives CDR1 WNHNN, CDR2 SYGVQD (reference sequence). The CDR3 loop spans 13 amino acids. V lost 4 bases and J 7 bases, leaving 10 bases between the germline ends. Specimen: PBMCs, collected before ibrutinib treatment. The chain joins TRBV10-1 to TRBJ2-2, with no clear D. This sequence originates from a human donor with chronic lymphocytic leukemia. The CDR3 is CASSGSWYGELFF. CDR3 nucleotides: TGCGCCAGCAGTGGTTCGTGGTACGGGGAGCTGTTTTTT.